A selection of T cell receptor beta chains follows, all from one sample in a study of cytomegalovirus exposure and HLA in healthy donors. TCRdb's copy holds only in-frame clones and misses some; the assay was immunoSEQ multiplex PCR. The data contain roughly 100,000 clones, roughly 86% of them singletons. The source material was PBMCs. Source of these receptors: a woman between 18 and 29 years old in good health and CMV-seropositive. Each CDR3 is given with its conserved first and last residue. Fields, in order: J gene, V gene, clone size, D gene, CDR3 protein, CDR3 DNA. A D gene is named only where the DNA matches it firmly. A clone size is listed for some rows: how often the clone was seen (once, few, many), or a class if it is expanded.

TRBJ2-2,TRBV4-1,-,-,CASSQDSSPGELFF,TGCGCCAGCAGCCAAGATAGTAGTCCCGGGGAGCTGTTTTTT
TRBJ2-1,TRBV28,-,TRBD2,CASRQGTSGRSGSYNEQFF,TGTGCCAGCAGGCAAGGGACTAGCGGGAGGAGCGGCTCCTACAATGAGCAGTTCTTC
TRBJ2-1,TRBV15,-,TRBD2,CATSRGLAGGPDNEQFF,TGTGCCACCAGCAGAGGCTTAGCGGGAGGGCCTGACAATGAGCAGTTCTTC
TRBJ2-7,TRBV7-8,-,TRBD2,CASSPPGGSSYEQYF,TGTGCCAGCAGCCCTCCGGGAGGCAGCTCCTACGAGCAGTACTTC
TRBJ1-2,TRBV5-1,-,-,CASSQTANYTF,TGCGCCAGCAGCCAAACAGCCAACTACACCTTC
TRBJ2-3,TRBV4-2,-,TRBD2,CASSQGYSGGTDTQYF,TGTGCCAGCAGCCAAGGGTATAGCGGGGGCACAGATACGCAGTATTTT
TRBJ2-1,TRBV28,-,-,CASSPLVRNEQFF,TGTGCCAGCAGTCCCCTAGTGAGGAATGAGCAGTTCTTC
TRBJ2-3,TRBV4-2,-,-,CASSPTRQGPRDTQYF,TGTGCCAGCAGCCCTACCCGCCAGGGTCCTCGCGATACGCAGTATTTT
TRBJ1-5,TRBV6-1,few,-,CASSEHFLQPQHF,TGTGCCAGCAGTGAACATTTTTTGCAGCCCCAGCATTTT
TRBJ1-5,TRBV5-6,-,TRBD1,CASSTGGFQPQHF,TGTGCCAGCAGCACAGGGGGATTTCAGCCCCAGCATTTT
TRBJ2-4,TRBV7-9,-,TRBD2,CASSQTSGGTLAGNIQYF,TGTGCCAGCAGCCAAACCTCGGGGGGCACTCTAGCGGGAAACATTCAGTACTTC
TRBJ2-3,TRBV29-1,-,-,CSVEDLVTGRTDTQYF,TGCAGCGTTGAAGATCTCGTAACAGGGCGGACAGATACGCAGTATTTT
TRBJ1-4,TRBV10-2,-,-,CASSESEQGNEKLFF,TGCGCCAGCAGTGAAAGTGAACAGGGCAATGAAAAACTGTTTTTT
TRBJ2-1,TRBV27,-,TRBD2,CASSFGLAGINEQFF,TGTGCCAGCAGTTTCGGGCTAGCGGGAATAAATGAGCAGTTCTTC
TRBJ2-1,TRBV7-9,few,-,CASNRRDNEQFF,TGTGCCAGCAATCGCAGGGACAATGAGCAGTTCTTC
TRBJ2-1,TRBV7-9,-,-,CASSQGLSQVNEQFF,TGTGCCAGCAGCCAGGGTCTTAGTCAAGTCAATGAGCAGTTCTTC
TRBJ2-3,TRBV2,-,TRBD1,CASHWDSSTDTQYF,TGTGCCAGCCACTGGGACAGTAGCACAGATACGCAGTATTTT
TRBJ2-7,TRBV6-1,-,-,CASSEAWRSYEQYF,TGTGCCAGCAGTGAAGCATGGAGATCCTACGAGCAGTACTTC
TRBJ1-4,TRBV6-1,-,TRBD1,CASSPATGYEKLFF,TGTGCCAGCAGTCCGGCGACAGGGTATGAAAAACTGTTTTTT
TRBJ2-7,TRBV7-9,-,-,CASSFNSRAGSYEQYF,TGTGCCAGCAGCTTCAATAGCCGGGCGGGCTCCTACGAGCAGTACTTC
TRBJ2-5,TRBV5-4,-,-,CASSLGQVQETQYF,TGTGCCAGCAGCTTGGGACAGGTACAAGAGACCCAGTACTTC
TRBJ1-1,TRBV6-5,few,-,CASSRNLDTEAFF,TGTGCCAGTAGCCGGAATCTGGACACTGAAGCTTTCTTT
TRBJ2-5,TRBV25-1,-,-,CASSEARETQYF,TGTGCCAGCAGTGAAGCCCGGGAGACCCAGTACTTC
TRBJ2-3,TRBV2,-,-,CASINSGMSTDTQYF,TGTGCCAGCATAAACAGCGGCATGAGCACAGATACGCAGTATTTT
TRBJ2-1,TRBV5-1,-,TRBD2,CASSMSGSSYNEQFF,TGCGCCAGCAGCATGAGCGGGAGCTCCTACAATGAGCAGTTCTTC
TRBJ2-7,TRBV7-9,-,-,CASSLVGGFITGEQYF,TGTGCCAGCAGCTTAGTCGGCGGGTTTATAACGGGGGAGCAGTACTTC
TRBJ1-2,TRBV9,-,-,CASVSGNYGYTF,TGTGCCAGCGTAAGTGGCAACTATGGCTACACCTTC
TRBJ2-7,TRBV5-8,-,-,CANTDGVLYEQYF,TGTGCCAACACCGACGGAGTACTCTACGAGCAGTACTTC
TRBJ2-3,TRBV10-2,-,TRBD2,CASSGTSGTDTQYF,TGCGCCAGCAGTGGGACTAGCGGCACAGATACGCAGTATTTT
TRBJ2-1,TRBV5-1,-,TRBD1,CASSPSPGQGSYNEQFF,TGCGCCAGCAGCCCCAGCCCGGGACAGGGATCCTACAATGAGCAGTTCTTC
TRBJ1-1,TRBV4-1,-,-,CASSHPTGTGLDEAFF,TGCGCCAGCAGCCACCCTACAGGTACAGGTCTCGATGAAGCTTTCTTT
TRBJ2-7,TRBV7-8,-,-,CASSLGPHEQYF,TGTGCCAGCAGCCTTGGGCCCCACGAGCAGTACTTC
TRBJ2-7,TRBV27,-,TRBD2,CASSLIAGSAYEQYF,TGTGCCAGCAGTTTAATAGCGGGGAGCGCCTACGAGCAGTACTTC
TRBJ1-1,TRBV19,few,-,CAGATENTEAFF,TGTGCCGGGGCAACAGAGAACACTGAAGCTTTCTTT